Each of the 26 T cell receptor beta chains below was sequenced from the same sample in a study of T cells of healthy individuals. TCRdb re-analysed the 5' RACE reads in MiXCR, keeping a single row per CDR3 protein. The sample holds roughly 76,000 distinct CDR3 sequences, approximately 5.4% seen once. The receptors originated from a female donor in good health.

This clonotype has more than one count but fewer than ten. J is TRBJ2-4 and V is TRBV20-1, with 10 bases lining up with TRBD2. After removal of 3 bases from V and 5 bases from J, the junction contained 7 bases not matched to a gene. Germline V gene lookup returns CDR1 DFQATT and CDR2 SNEGSKA (reference sequence). There are 15 residues in the CDR3. CDR3 sequence (DNA): TGCAGTGCTAGTGGAAACAGCGGGAGGGAAAACATTCAGTACTTC. Residues: CSASGNSGRENIQYF.

This clonotype showed up just a few times. The gene calls are TRBV7-3 and TRBJ1-1; D might be TRBD1 (5 bases). The germline V gene encodes CDR1 SGHTA and CDR2 FQGTGA. Trimming stripped 7 bases from V and 5 bases from J, with 14 bases between. This CDR3 spans 13 amino acids. CDR3 region: CASIPQEGTEAFF. The CDR3 coding sequence is TGTGCCAGCATCCCTCAGGAGGGGACTGAAGCTTTCTTT.

The chain links TRBV29-1 to TRBJ1-1; TRBD1 aligns across 7 bases. The CDR3 totals 13 residues. V gave up 5 bases and J gave up 0 bases; unmatched junction bases: 3. Germline V CDR1 and CDR2: SQVTM, ANQGSEA. In DNA form, the CDR3 reads TGCAGCGTTTCGGGACAGATGAACACTGAAGCTTTCTTT. Translation gives CSVSGQMNTEAFF.

This clonotype was observed at least ten times. The rearrangement joins TRBV7-9 to TRBJ1-1; D is unresolved. From germline, CDR1 is SEHNR and CDR2 FQNEAQ (reference sequence). Trimming took 5 bases from V and 1 from J, leaving 17 bases between them. The CDR3 runs 16 residues. DNA for the CDR3: TGTGCCAGCAGCCTACAAGAAGTCGACGGGAACACTGAAGCTTTCTTT. Amino acids: CASSLQEVDGNTEAFF.

Many counts were recorded for this clonotype. The chain joins TRBV2 to TRBJ1-1; 12 bases agree with TRBD1. The CDR3 has 17 amino acids. Per germline, CDR1 SNHLY and CDR2 FYNNEI. The V segment lost 7 bases and the J segment 3 bases; nucleotides outside the gene matches: 12. In nucleotides, the CDR3 is TGTGCCAGCAAAAACCGGGACAGGGGGCAAAGCGACACTGAAGCTTTCTTT. Its translation is CASKNRDRGQSDTEAFF. The variable domain in full, with the rest retrieved from reference TRBV2 and TRBJ1-1, is EPEVTQTPSHQVTQMGQEVILRCVPISNHLYFYWYRQILGQKVEFLVSFYNNEISEKSEIFDDQFSVERPDGSNFTLKIRSTKLEDSAMYFCASKNRDRGQSDTEAFFGQGTRLTVV.

This clonotype was seen many times. J is TRBJ2-3 and V is TRBV6-2 or TRBV6-3; possible D gene TRBD1, 5 bases. In germline, CDR1 is MNHEY, CDR2 SVGEGT. The length of the CDR3 is 15 residues. The V end was cut by 6 bases, the J end by 0 bases, with 13 bases between. The CDR3: CASSPGHLSTDTQYF. For the CDR3, the DNA is TGTGCCAGCAGCCCAGGACACCTGAGCACAGATACGCAGTATTTT.

This clonotype was counted a few times. This chain connects TRBV24-1 to TRBJ2-1; D call uncertain. This CDR3 is built from 15 residues. Germline V gene sequence: CDR1 KGHDR, CDR2 SFDVKD. The germline V and J ends were trimmed by 4 bases and 0 bases, with 9 bases remaining between them. The CDR3 loop reads CATSETKSSYNEQFF. In DNA, the CDR3 is TGTGCCACCAGTGAGACGAAAAGCTCCTACAATGAGCAGTTCTTC.

The chain recombines TRBV3-1 with TRBJ2-5; D might be TRBD1 (6 bases). The length of the CDR3 is 14 residues. CDR1 is LGHDT and CDR2 is YNNKEL in the germline V gene (reference sequence). Deletions cut 2 bases from V and 5 bases from J, with 12 bases between. The chain's CDR3 is CASSQFEGDETQYF. The CDR3 bases are TGTGCCAGCAGCCAATTTGAGGGGGACGAGACCCAGTACTTC.

This clonotype came up a few times. V usage is TRBV4-2 and J usage is TRBJ1-2; a possible D gene is TRBD1 (5 bases). Trimming stripped 1 base from V and 8 bases from J, with 17 bases between. Germline loops: CDR1 LGHNA, CDR2 YNFKEQ. This CDR3 has 15 residues. CDR3 bases: TGTGCCAGCAGCCAAGCTCAGGGCCCAGTGGGCGGCTACACCTTC. Translated: CASSQAQGPVGGYTF.

This clonotype has a handful of counts. The chain links TRBV11-1 to TRBJ1-4; TRBD1 matches at 10 bases. CDR3 length: 15 residues. V shed 5 bases and J 5 bases; nucleotides not matched to a gene: 5. Germline-derived CDR1 and CDR2 are SGHAT and FQDESV (reference sequence). The CDR3, as DNA: TGTGCCAGCAGCCCCCGGGACAGGGGAAATGAAAAACTGTTTTTT. This codes for CASSPRDRGNEKLFF. Full variable domain (remainder filled in from reference TRBV11-1 and TRBJ1-4): EAEVAQSPRYKITEKSQAVAFWCDPISGHATLYWYRQILGQGPELLVQFQDESVVDDSQLPKDRFSAERLKGVDSTLKIQPAELGDSAMYLCASSPRDRGNEKLFFGSGTQLSVL.

The rearrangement links TRBV13 to TRBJ2-2; D ambiguous. Germline V CDR1 and CDR2: PRHDT, FYEKMQ (reference sequence). The CDR3 length is 11 residues. The CDR3 region is CERTKRGELFF. The CDR3 nucleotides read TGTGAAAGAACCAAAAGGGGGGAGCTGTTTTTT. Full variable domain (outside the CDR3, taken from reference TRBV13 and TRBJ2-2): AAGVIQSPRHLIKEKRETATLKCYPIPRHDTVYWYQQGPGQDPQFLISFYEKMQSDKGSIPDRFSAQQFSDYHSELNMSSLELGDSALYFCERTKRGELFFGEGSRLTVL.

This clonotype has a count of ten or more. The CDR3 protein is CASRPAGAEAYQPQHF. The DNA for the CDR3 is TGTGCCAGCAGGCCCGCAGGGGCCGAAGCCTATCAGCCCCAGCATTTT. This sequence joins TRBV27 and TRBJ1-5; D may be TRBD1 (6 bases). The CDR3 is 16 residues long. V gave up 6 bases and J gave up 5 bases, with 20 bases separating them. Germline CDR1 reads MNHEY; CDR2 reads SMNVEV (reference sequence).

This clonotype was counted ten times or more. V is TRBV29-1 and J is TRBJ2-1; 10 nucleotides match TRBD2. Germline CDR1 and CDR2: SQVTM and ANQGSEA. CDR3 length equals 15 residues. J lost 2 bases, V lost 2 bases, and 3 bases had no gene match. CDR3 sequence (DNA): TGCAGCGTTGAACCGCTAGCGGGAGCCTACAATGAGCAGTTCTTC. It encodes CSVEPLAGAYNEQFF.

This clonotype occurred once. A much larger clone lies one base from this, so it may be a read error. This chain joins TRBV6-5 and TRBJ1-2; 7 nucleotides agree with TRBD1. J was trimmed by 6 bases and V by 5 bases; bases with no gene match: 9. Germline values: CDR1 MNHEY, CDR2 SVGAGI. This CDR3 has 14 amino acids. CDR3 loop: CASSTQTGRNGYTF. The CDR3 DNA follows: TGTGCCAGCAGTACTCAGACAGGGAGAAATGGCTACACCTTC.

The chain is built from TRBV7-9 and TRBJ1-1; D unclear. V lost 5 bases and J lost 3, with 10 bases in between. CDR3 size: 13 residues. Germline loops: CDR1 SEHNR, CDR2 FQNEAQ (reference sequence). CDR3: CASSPIGHTEAFF. The CDR3 DNA sequence: TGTGCCAGCAGCCCCATCGGGCACACTGAAGCTTTCTTT.

This clonotype has ten or more counts. This chain connects TRBV7-6 to TRBJ2-2; D unresolved. Germline assignment: CDR1 SGHVS and CDR2 FNYEAQ. The length of the CDR3 is 15 residues. Trimming removed 1 base from V and 1 base from J, with 7 bases in between. The CDR3 loop reads CASSLDYKNTGELFF. CDR3 DNA sequence: TGTGCCAGCAGCTTAGATTACAAGAACACCGGGGAGCTGTTTTTT.

The J gene is TRBJ1-5, the V gene TRBV5-1; 7 bases match TRBD1. Germline CDR1 reads SGHRS; CDR2 reads YFSETQ. With V trimmed by 4 bases and J by 4 bases, 5 bases remained unmatched. The CDR3 runs 14 residues. The CDR3 protein is CASSLGDRNQPQHF. CDR3 sequence (DNA): TGCGCCAGCAGCCTGGGGGACAGAAATCAGCCCCAGCATTTT.

There are a few counts of this clonotype. The rearrangement links TRBV7-8 to TRBJ1-1, with 7 bases matching TRBD1. The J segment lost 8 bases and the V segment lost 5 bases, leaving 5 bases of the junction unmatched. This CDR3 is built from 12 residues. CDR1 and CDR2 (germline): SGHVS, FQNEAQ. The CDR3: CASSQDRDEAFF. The DNA for the CDR3 is TGTGCCAGCAGCCAAGACAGGGACGAAGCTTTCTTT.

This clonotype turned up a few times. The V gene is TRBV4-3, the J gene TRBJ2-1; 10 bases fit TRBD2. Germline loops: CDR1 LGHNA, CDR2 YSLEER. The CDR3 has 17 amino acids. J lost 4 bases, V lost 1 base, and 7 bases had no gene match. CDR3 nucleotides: TGCGCCAGCAGCCAAGCTGTGAGCGGGAGGGGGTACAATGAGCAGTTCTTC. Amino acids: CASSQAVSGRGYNEQFF.

This clonotype was counted ten times or more. The chain has TRBV7-9 and TRBJ1-1; D gene ambiguous. V was trimmed by 6 bases and J by 1 base, leaving 9 bases between them. This CDR3 contains 13 residues. From germline, CDR1 is SEHNR and CDR2 FQNEAQ (reference sequence). Here the CDR3 reads CASSLSRNTEAFF. The CDR3 bases are TGTGCCAGCAGTCTTTCTAGGAACACTGAAGCTTTCTTT.

This clonotype occurred many times. The chain recombines TRBV4-2 with TRBJ2-2, with TRBD2 identical over 7 bases. J lost 8 bases, V lost 0 bases, and 18 bases had no gene match. The CDR3 runs 19 residues. Germline V gives CDR1 LGHNA, CDR2 YNFKEQ. CDR3 DNA sequence: TGTGCCAGCAGCCAAGACCCGAGCGGGGCCGGGCGCCCCGGAGGGGAGCTGTTTTTT. It is translated as CASSQDPSGAGRPGGELFF.

This clonotype was recorded at least ten times. This chain links TRBV7-9 with TRBJ2-7, with 7 bases lining up with TRBD2. The germline CDR1 and CDR2 sequences are SEHNR and FQNEAQ (reference sequence). This CDR3 has 16 residues. V lost 5 bases to trimming and J lost 2 bases; unmatched junction nucleotides: 12. CDR3 protein: CASSPREGRGTYEQYF. The CDR3 coding sequence is TGTGCCAGCAGCCCCCGAGAAGGGCGGGGGACCTACGAGCAGTACTTC.

This chain connects TRBV12-5 to TRBJ2-7; 10 nucleotides line up with TRBD2. CDR3 length equals 15 residues. V lost 4 bases, J lost 2 bases, and 5 bases stayed unmatched. Looked up from germline, CDR1 is LGHNT and CDR2 is FRNRAP. For the CDR3, the DNA is TGTGCTAGTGGTTCGGCGGGACTAGCGACCTACGAGCAGTACTTC. Translation: CASGSAGLATYEQYF.

This clonotype was observed at least ten times. This chain uses TRBV20-1 with TRBJ2-6; the D gene could be TRBD1 or TRBD2 (6 bases each). Germline V lookup: CDR1 DFQATT, CDR2 SNEGSKA (reference sequence). This CDR3 is 16 amino acids long. V lost 1 base and J lost 0, with 10 bases in between. CDR3 bases: TGCAGTGCTAGAGGACAGGAGGGCTCTGGGGCCAACGTCCTGACTTTC. It specifies CSARGQEGSGANVLTF.

This clonotype was seen many times. The chain carries TRBV6-5 and TRBJ1-2; D uncertain. From germline, CDR1 is MNHEY and CDR2 SVGAGI. V gave up 2 bases and J gave up 5 bases, with 12 bases separating them. CDR3 length: 14 residues. CDR3 amino acids: CASSYEGGGYGYTF. CDR3 DNA sequence: TGTGCCAGCAGTTACGAGGGAGGAGGGTATGGCTACACCTTC.

In its sample, this clonotype was seen many times. This chain connects TRBV29-1 to TRBJ1-2, with TRBD1 matching 8 bases. This CDR3 is built from 19 residues. Germline V gene lookup returns CDR1 SQVTM and CDR2 ANQGSEA. Trimming removed 4 bases from V and 2 bases from J; junction bases left unmatched: 21. The CDR3 DNA reads TGCAGCGTTGGCCCTTGGAGTGGGACAGGCCTTACCATCAACTATGGCTACACCTTC. Its protein is CSVGPWSGTGLTINYGYTF.